The subject of this entry is one TCR beta chain. Its antigen is as yet unknown. Data came from immunoSEQ multiplex PCR; TCRdb stores just in-frame clones and leaves some out. The sample holds around 50,000 clones; 77% are singletons and the top ten take around 3.5%. The germline V and J ends were trimmed by 0 bases and 4 bases, with 17 bases remaining between them. The CDR3 is 17 amino acids. The germline CDR1 and CDR2 sequences are LNHNV and YYDKDF (reference sequence). Every patient had mismatch repair deficiency by PCR or immunohistochemistry. This entry is derived from a study of PD-1 blockade in mismatch repair-deficient tumors. Study observations and caveats: Rapid post-treatment expansion, then contraction, generally preceding radiologic response, marked tumor-resident clones.

The sequence derives from an adult with mismatch repair-deficient cancer. The chain has TRBV15 and TRBJ2-3; D is unclear. Specimen: PBMCs, collected before pembrolizumab treatment. CDR3 coding DNA: TGTGCCACCAGCAGAGATGGGGTGGGGATTCTTGCAGATACGCAGTATTTT. This gives the protein CATSRDGVGILADTQYF.